Reported below is one T cell receptor (beta chain). Its antigen is unknown. The length of the CDR3 is 15 residues. From germline, CDR1 is SGHAT and CDR2 FQNNGV. Trimming took 3 bases from V and 3 from J; bases not matched to a gene: 4. The data belong to a study of shared clonotypes between healthy human individuals. Turning to the study itself: Donors had three CD4 naive, three CD4 memory, two CD8 naive and one CD8 memory plate apiece.

The table came from immunoSEQ multiplex PCR; TCRdb's copy has only in-frame clones and leaves some out. The data hold roughly 1,800,000 clones, with 85% to 95% observed a single time. Positive CCR7 selection of CD45RO-negative cells yielded the naive CD8 cells, and terminally differentiated effector memory CD45RA+ cells were excluded. The study's findings and limits: For naive CD4 cells, roughly 5% of clonotypes were shared across a few donors.

The chain has TRBV11-2 and TRBJ2-7, with 11 bases fitting TRBD1. Sequencing was performed on naive CD8+ T cells sorted from blood. This sequence originates from a man aged 18 to 35 in good health. This CDR3 reads CASSFGTGGDYEQYF. The DNA of the CDR3 is TGTGCCAGCAGCTTCGGGACAGGGGGTGACTACGAGCAGTACTTC.